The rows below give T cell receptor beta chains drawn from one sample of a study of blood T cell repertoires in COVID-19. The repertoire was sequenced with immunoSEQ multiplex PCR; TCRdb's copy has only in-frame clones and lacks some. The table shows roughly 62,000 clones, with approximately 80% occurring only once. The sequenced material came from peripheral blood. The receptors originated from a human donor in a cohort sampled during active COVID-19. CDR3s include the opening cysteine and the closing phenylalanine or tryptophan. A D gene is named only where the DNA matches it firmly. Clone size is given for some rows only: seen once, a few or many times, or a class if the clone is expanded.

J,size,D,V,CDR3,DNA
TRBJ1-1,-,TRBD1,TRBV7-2,CASSSQGTVTEAFF,TGTGCCAGCAGCTCACAGGGGACGGTCACTGAAGCTTTCTTT
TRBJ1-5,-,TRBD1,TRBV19,CASADRGKIQPQHF,TGTGCCAGTGCTGACAGGGGGAAGATTCAGCCCCAGCATTTT
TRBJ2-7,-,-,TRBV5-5,CASSLGVRGPSSYEQYF,TGTGCCAGCAGCTTGGGGGTAAGAGGGCCGAGCTCCTACGAGCAGTACTTC
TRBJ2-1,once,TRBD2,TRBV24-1,CATSDARDRLAVSYNEQFF,TGTGCCACCAGTGATGCCCGGGACAGACTAGCGGTCTCCTACAATGAGCAGTTCTTC
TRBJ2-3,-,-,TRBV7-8,CASSSRSRTDTQYF,TGTGCCAGCAGCTCTAGGTCCCGCACAGATACGCAGTATTTT
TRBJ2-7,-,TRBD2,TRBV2,CASSELGLAGEQYF,TGTGCCAGCAGTGAGCTGGGACTAGCGGGCGAGCAGTACTTT
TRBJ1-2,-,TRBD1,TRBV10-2,CASSLSKGQGIYGYTF,TGCGCCAGCAGCCTCTCTAAAGGACAGGGGATTTATGGCTACACCTTC
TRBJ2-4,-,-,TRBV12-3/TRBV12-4,CASSLSSKDIQYF,TGTGCCAGCAGTTTATCTAGCAAGGACATTCAGTACTTC
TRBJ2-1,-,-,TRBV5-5,CASSLGTSSLSSYNEQFF,TGTGCCAGCAGCTTGGGTACTTCCTCCCTAAGCTCCTACAATGAGCAGTTCTTC
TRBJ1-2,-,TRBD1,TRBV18,CASSPAGQGGYGYTF,TGTGCCAGCTCACCAGCCGGACAGGGTGGCTATGGCTACACCTTC
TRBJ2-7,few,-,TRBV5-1,CASSFGTLGGGEQYF,TGCGCCAGCAGCTTTGGGACCCTCGGGGGAGGCGAGCAGTACTTC
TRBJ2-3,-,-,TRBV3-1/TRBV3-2,CASSHSGYVTGADTQYF,TGTGCCAGCAGCCACTCGGGATACGTAACGGGAGCAGATACGCAGTATTTT
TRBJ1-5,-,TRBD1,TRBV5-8,CASSPRTGGQPQHF,TGTGCCAGCAGCCCCCGGACAGGGGGTCAGCCCCAGCATTTT
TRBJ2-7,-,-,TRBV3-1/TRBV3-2,CASSQDGAYEQYF,TGTGCCAGCAGCCAAGACGGAGCCTACGAGCAGTACTTC
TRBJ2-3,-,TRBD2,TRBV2,CASSPSGSFADTQYF,TGTGCCAGCAGCCCTAGCGGGAGTTTTGCAGATACGCAGTATTTT
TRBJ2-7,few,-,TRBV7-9,CASSLAGGYEQYF,TGTGCCAGCAGCTTAGCGGGGGGTTACGAGCAGTACTTC
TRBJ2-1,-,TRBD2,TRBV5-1,CASSVSGRRNEQFF,TGCGCCAGCAGCGTTAGCGGGAGACGCAATGAGCAGTTCTTC
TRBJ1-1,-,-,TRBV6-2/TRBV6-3,CASSYEVVNTEAFF,TGTGCCAGCAGTTACGAGGTGGTGAACACTGAAGCTTTCTTT
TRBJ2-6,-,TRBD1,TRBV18,CASSPSPGGTGANVLTF,TGTGCCAGCTCACCGTCCCCAGGGGGAACTGGGGCCAACGTCCTGACTTTC
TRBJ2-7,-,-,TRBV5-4,CASSLNRGYEQYF,TGTGCCAGCAGCTTAAATCGAGGATACGAGCAGTACTTC
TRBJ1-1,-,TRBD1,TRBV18,CASSPPGQGYTEAFF,TGTGCCAGCTCACCCCCTGGACAGGGATACACTGAAGCTTTCTTT
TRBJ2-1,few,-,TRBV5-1,CASSLGLNEQFF,TGCGCCAGCAGCTTGGGTCTCAATGAGCAGTTCTTC
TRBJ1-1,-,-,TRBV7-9,CASSSEGITEAFF,TGTGCCAGCAGCTCTGAGGGTATCACTGAAGCTTTCTTT
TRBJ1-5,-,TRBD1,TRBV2,CASKDRASQPQHF,TGTGCCAGCAAGGACAGGGCTAGTCAGCCCCAGCATTTT
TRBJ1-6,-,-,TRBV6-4,CASSEQGNSPLHF,TGTGCCAGCAGTGAACAGGGTAATTCACCCCTCCACTTT
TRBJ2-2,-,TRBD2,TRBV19,CASSIGRGVTGELFF,TGTGCCAGTAGTATTGGGCGGGGGGTAACCGGGGAGCTGTTTTTT
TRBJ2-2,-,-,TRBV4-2,CASSQVGEVGELFF,TGTGCCAGCAGCCAAGTGGGGGAGGTCGGGGAGCTGTTTTTT
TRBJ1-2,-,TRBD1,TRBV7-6,CASSPTPERQGPNYGYTF,TGTGCCAGCAGCCCTACCCCCGAGAGACAGGGGCCTAACTATGGCTACACCTTC
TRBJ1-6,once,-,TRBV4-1,CASSQDPTYNSPLHF,TGCGCCAGCAGCCAAGATCCAACCTATAATTCACCCCTCCACTTT
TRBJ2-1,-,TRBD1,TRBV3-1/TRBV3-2,CASSQLDRVNEQFF,TGTGCCAGCAGCCAACTCGACAGGGTCAATGAGCAGTTCTTC
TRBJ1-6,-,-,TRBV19,CASSRRQSSYNSPLHF,TGTGCCAGTAGTAGGAGACAGAGCTCCTATAATTCACCCCTCCACTTT
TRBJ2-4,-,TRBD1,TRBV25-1,CASSVGQGALSIQYF,TGTGCCAGCAGTGTCGGACAGGGGGCCTTAAGCATTCAGTACTTC
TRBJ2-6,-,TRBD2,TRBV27,CASSLSPLAGVPGANVLTF,TGTGCCAGCAGTTTATCCCCTCTAGCGGGAGTCCCTGGGGCCAACGTCCTGACTTTC
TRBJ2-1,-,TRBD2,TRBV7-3,CASSAGLQNEQFF,TGTGCCAGCAGCGCGGGACTACAGAATGAGCAGTTCTTC
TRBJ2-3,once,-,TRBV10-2,CASSEVSPTQYF,TGCGCCAGCAGTGAGGTGAGCCCTACGCAGTATTTT
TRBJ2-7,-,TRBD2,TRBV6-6,CASRQAGTSDEQYF,TGTGCCAGCAGGCAAGCCGGGACTAGCGACGAGCAGTACTTC
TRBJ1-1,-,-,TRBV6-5,CASRKEADLEAFF,TGTGCCAGCAGGAAGGAGGCAGATCTGGAGGCTTTCTTT
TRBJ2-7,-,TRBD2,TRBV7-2,CASSSRTSGGASGEQYF,TGTGCCAGCAGTTCCCGGACTAGCGGGGGGGCCTCGGGAGAGCAGTACTTC
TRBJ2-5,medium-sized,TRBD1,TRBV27,CASSFLGQGGQETQYF,TGTGCCAGCAGTTTCCTAGGACAGGGGGGTCAAGAGACCCAGTACTTC
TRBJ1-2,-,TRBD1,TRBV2,CASKDRGPGYTF,TGTGCCAGCAAGGACAGGGGGCCGGGCTACACCTTC
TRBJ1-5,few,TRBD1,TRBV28,CASSQRTGVFNQPQHF,TGTGCCAGCAGTCAACGGACAGGGGTATTCAATCAGCCCCAGCATTTT
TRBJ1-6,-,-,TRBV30,CAWSAPYNSPLHF,TGTGCCTGGAGTGCCCCATATAATTCACCCCTCCACTTT
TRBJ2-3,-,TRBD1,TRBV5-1,CASRDTGATDTQYF,TGCGCCAGCAGGGATACAGGGGCAACAGATACGCAGTATTTT
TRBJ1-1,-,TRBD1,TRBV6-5,CASRLQGATEAFF,TGTGCCAGCAGATTACAGGGGGCCACTGAAGCTTTCTTT
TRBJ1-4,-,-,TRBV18,CASSPPLIGGRGKLFF,TGTGCCAGCTCACCACCGTTAATCGGTGGAAGAGGAAAACTGTTTTTT
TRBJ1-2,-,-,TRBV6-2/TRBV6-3,CASSYIRRGGYTF,TGTGCCAGCAGTTACATTCGTCGGGGTGGCTACACCTTC
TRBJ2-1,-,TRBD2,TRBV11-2,CASSATTSGRGNEQFF,TGTGCCAGCAGCGCTACGACTAGCGGGCGGGGCAATGAGCAGTTCTTC
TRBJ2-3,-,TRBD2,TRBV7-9,CASSSISGVAGTITDTQYF,TGTGCCAGCAGCTCAATCTCAGGTGTAGCGGGGACGATAACAGATACGCAGTATTTT
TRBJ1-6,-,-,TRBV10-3,CAISEQGTESPLHF,TGTGCCATCAGTGAACAGGGAACCGAATCACCCCTCCACTTT
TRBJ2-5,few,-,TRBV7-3,CASSYSPQETQYF,TGTGCCAGCAGCTACTCACCGCAAGAGACCCAGTACTTC